The 19 T cell receptor beta chains listed next were all sequenced from one sample in a study of T-cell memory formation after mild COVID-19. TCRdb independently ran MiXCR on the 5' RACE reads; one entry per CDR3 protein. The sample lists a few hundred thousand distinct CDR3 sequences; around 15% were seen once. The specimen was PBMCs or a T cell subset sorted from them (not recorded which). The source is a man between 18 and 29 years old who had mild COVID-19 (a few samples of this study predate the infection). Cell type and time point are not known.

The sample holds many counts of this clonotype. The chain links TRBV12-3 or TRBV12-4 to TRBJ1-6, with D perhaps matching TRBD1 (5 bases). The V end was cut by 4 bases, the J end by 11 bases, with 15 bases between. This CDR3 comprises 14 residues. CDR3 residues: CASSSLLRVAPLHF. The DNA for the CDR3 is TGTGCCAGCAGTTCACTCCTCAGGGTTGCACCCCTCCACTTT.

This clonotype was seen more than once but under ten times. This sequence joins TRBV7-9 and TRBJ1-1; TRBD1 matches at 7 bases. Germline trimming cut 4 bases from V and 1 base from J; bases unmatched to any gene: 3. This CDR3 comprises 14 residues. Germline V gene lookup returns CDR1 SEHNR and CDR2 FQNEAQ (reference sequence). The CDR3 here is CASSSQGENTEAFF. The CDR3 DNA sequence: TGTGCCAGCAGCTCGCAGGGGGAGAACACTGAAGCTTTCTTT.

This rearrangement joins TRBV2 to TRBJ1-1, with D hard to call. The CDR3 loop spans 15 amino acids. Germline V lookup: CDR1 SNHLY, CDR2 FYNNEI. The V end lost 6 bases, the J end lost 11 bases, and 25 bases lay between the germline ends. CDR3 region: CASRRAGGPKPVAFF. The CDR3 region has the DNA TGTGCCAGCAGGAGAGCCGGAGGGCCGAAGCCTGTTGCTTTCTTT.

The CDR3 loop is CASSQDLRNTIYF. The CDR3, as DNA: TGCGCCAGCAGCCAAGATTTGAGGAACACCATATATTTT. The chain carries TRBV4-3 and TRBJ1-3; D gene ambiguous. This CDR3 is built from 13 residues. The V gene's germline CDR1 is LGHNA and CDR2 YSLEER. The germline V and J ends were trimmed by 0 bases and 7 bases, with 7 bases remaining between them.

The gene calls are TRBV20-1 and TRBJ2-7, with 11 bases lining up with TRBD2. This CDR3 region has 14 residues. V trimming: 1 base; J trimming: 4 bases; junction bases outside the gene matches: 3. Germline CDR1 reads DFQATT; CDR2 reads SNEGSKA (reference sequence). The CDR3 is CSARAGLADYEQYF. CDR3 bases: TGCAGTGCTAGAGCGGGACTAGCGGATTACGAGCAGTACTTC.

The chain uses TRBV29-1 and TRBJ2-7; D ambiguous. Germline CDR1 and CDR2: SQVTM and ANQGSEA. The CDR3 consists of 13 residues. V lost 4 bases to trimming and J lost 5 bases, with 15 bases between them. CDR3 sequence: CSVVRHTSDEQYF. CDR3 DNA: TGCAGCGTTGTGAGGCACACATCCGACGAGCAGTACTTC.

The chain has TRBV5-4 and TRBJ2-3; 9 bases match TRBD2. There are 16 residues in the CDR3. The J segment lost 2 bases and the V segment lost 0 bases, leaving 4 bases of the junction unmatched. CDR1 and CDR2 (germline): SGHNT, YYREEE (reference sequence). The CDR3 loop reads CASSLVGGGVTDTQYF. The CDR3 DNA sequence: TGTGCCAGCAGCTTGGTTGGCGGGGGGGTCACAGATACGCAGTATTTT.

The table lists this clonotype with a few counts. This chain uses TRBV7-8 with TRBJ1-2; tentatively, D is TRBD1 (6 bases). CDR1 and CDR2 from the germline V gene are SGHVS and FQNEAQ. The CDR3 has 17 residues. V lost 5 bases and J 4 bases, leaving 23 bases between the germline ends. CDR3 sequence reads: CASSPRFPRQGTYGYTF. CDR3 in DNA: TGTGCCAGCAGCCCCCGTTTTCCCCGCCAGGGGACCTATGGCTACACCTTC.

The chain combines TRBV29-1 with TRBJ1-5, with no clear D. The CDR3 length is 15 residues. Trimming shortened V by 4 bases and J by 0 bases, and 13 bases separated the two germline ends. Germline values: CDR1 SQVTM, CDR2 ANQGSEA. The CDR3: CSVVPKNYSNQPQHF. For the CDR3, the DNA is TGCAGCGTTGTCCCGAAGAACTATAGCAATCAGCCCCAGCATTTT.

CDR3 residues: CASSQATGTGFYGYTF. The CDR3 DNA reads TGTGCCAGCAGCCAAGCCACCGGGACAGGTTTCTATGGCTACACCTTC. The chain combines TRBV14 with TRBJ1-2; TRBD1 matches at 8 bases. CDR3 length: 16 amino acids. Unmatched junction bases numbered 8, after V lost 1 base and J lost 4 bases. Germline lookup yields CDR1 SGHDN and CDR2 FVKESK.

This clonotype was observed a few times. V and J are TRBV29-1 and TRBJ2-1; 8 positions match TRBD1. The CDR3 extends over 15 amino acids. Unmatched junction bases numbered 8, after V lost 1 base and J lost 6 bases. CDR1 and CDR2 from the germline V gene are SQVTM and ANQGSEA. This chain's CDR3 is CSVEGRGQGANEQFF. The CDR3 DNA sequence: TGCAGCGTTGAAGGCAGGGGGCAAGGGGCCAATGAGCAGTTCTTC.

Many counts were recorded for this clonotype. The genes are TRBV4-3 and TRBJ2-1; 10 bases are a match to TRBD2. There are 15 residues in the CDR3. V gave up 4 bases and J gave up 10 bases; unmatched junction bases: 10. CDR1 and CDR2 from the germline V gene are LGHNA and YSLEER. CDR3 DNA: TGCGCCAGCAGCCGAACTAGCGGGGAGGGCTGGGAGCAGTTCTTC. Translation gives CASSRTSGEGWEQFF.

The rearrangement links TRBV20-1 to TRBJ2-2, with unresolved D. Germline values: CDR1 DFQATT, CDR2 SNEGSKA (reference sequence). The CDR3 is 11 residues long. The V and J ends lost 5 bases and 3 bases respectively, with 4 bases between them. The CDR3 loop reads CSALYTGELFF. In DNA form, the CDR3 reads TGCAGTGCTCTGTACACCGGGGAGCTGTTTTTT.

In its sample, this clonotype was seen a few times. The rearrangement uses TRBV6-5 and TRBJ1-1; TRBD1 aligns across 8 bases. The CDR3 extends over 14 amino acids. V lost 6 bases to trimming and J lost 1 base; unmatched junction nucleotides: 4. Germline V CDR1 and CDR2: MNHEY, SVGAGI. The CDR3 is CASSRDRWNTEAFF. The CDR3 DNA reads as TGTGCCAGCAGCCGGGACAGGTGGAACACTGAAGCTTTCTTT.

This clonotype has more than one count but fewer than ten. The rearrangement joins TRBV12-3 or TRBV12-4 to TRBJ2-3, with 14 nucleotides matching TRBD2. The CDR3 extends over 14 amino acids. V shed 10 bases and J 6 bases; nucleotides not matched to a gene: 6. CDR3 residues: CATRLAGGPDTQYF. The CDR3 DNA reads as TGTGCCACCCGACTAGCGGGGGGGCCGGATACGCAGTATTTT.

This clonotype was seen many times. This rearrangement joins TRBV24-1 to TRBJ2-1, with TRBD2 identical over 11 bases. The CDR3 contains 15 residues. Germline V gene data show CDR1 as KGHDR and CDR2 as SFDVKD. The ends lost 3 bases at V and 8 bases at J; junction bases unmatched: 5. This chain's CDR3 is CATSDPGLAGDEQFF. The CDR3 bases are TGTGCCACCAGTGATCCCGGACTAGCGGGTGATGAGCAGTTCTTC.

The rearrangement uses TRBV11-2 and TRBJ1-5; 10 nucleotides line up with TRBD1. The germline CDR1 and CDR2 sequences are SGHAT and FQNNGV. CDR3 length equals 20 residues. V lost 1 base, J lost 0 bases, and 12 bases stayed unmatched. In nucleotides, the CDR3 is TGTGCCAGCAGCTTAGCCCGGGACAGGGGTACCGAATATAGCAATCAGCCCCAGCATTTT. Amino acid sequence: CASSLARDRGTEYSNQPQHF.

This clonotype was observed a handful of times. V and J are TRBV20-1 and TRBJ2-3, with no clear D. The ends were cut back, 1 base at V and 6 bases at J, with 14 bases in the middle. Germline CDR1 DFQATT, CDR2 SNEGSKA (reference sequence). The CDR3 totals 14 residues. CDR3 sequence (DNA): TGCAGTGCTAGAGGCCTCTTGAGTTGGGATACGCAGTATTTT. Translation gives CSARGLLSWDTQYF.

This clonotype was counted only a few times. This rearrangement joins TRBV7-2 to TRBJ2-3; the D is unclear. Trimming took 8 bases from V and 4 from J, leaving 16 bases between them. The CDR3 loop spans 14 amino acids. Germline V lookup: CDR1 SGHTA, CDR2 FQGNSA. The CDR3 region is CASRPHTRADTQYF. The CDR3, as DNA: TGTGCCAGCCGCCCCCACACCCGGGCAGATACGCAGTATTTT.